The 2 T cell receptor beta chains in this list originate from one sample, sequenced in a study of blood T cell repertoires in COVID-19. Assay: immunoSEQ multiplex PCR; the TCRdb copy retains only in-frame clones and omits some. This sample carries roughly 250,000 clones, 80% to 90% of them seen once, and the ten largest clones take roughly 4%. Sequencing was done on a sample of PBMCs or T cells enriched from blood (not recorded which). The receptors originated from a woman under 40 who had recovered from COVID-19.

This sequence joins TRBV6-4 and TRBJ2-1, with 9 bases matching TRBD2. Germline V lookup: CDR1 MRHNA, CDR2 SNTAGT. V dropped 5 bases and J dropped 3; count of bases not matched to a gene: 2. The length of the CDR3 is 14 residues. CDR3 nucleotides: TGTGCCAGCAGTAAGACTAGCGGCTACAATGAGCAGTTCTTC. Amino acids: CASSKTSGYNEQFF.

CDR3: CASSIDGTVGTDTQYF. In DNA form, the CDR3 reads TGTGCCAGCAGCATTGACGGGACAGTAGGCACAGATACGCAGTATTTT. The chain recombines TRBV6-2 or TRBV6-3 with TRBJ2-3; 7 positions agree with TRBD1. The CDR3 is 16 amino acids. In germline, CDR1 is MNHEY, CDR2 SVGEGT. V shed 6 bases, J shed 1 base, and the junction held 10 bases outside the gene matches.